What follows are 14 T cell receptor beta chains derived from one specimen sequenced in a study of graft-versus-host responses after intestinal transplantation. Antigens for these TCRs are unknown. The protocol was immunoSEQ multiplex PCR, while the TCRdb copy is restricted to in-frame clones and leaves out a portion. The sample consists of 80,000 to 95,000 clones, about 87% of them appearing once. The material sequenced was unstimulated CD4+ T cells sorted from spleen or lymph node cells, taken before transplant. These TCRs come from a human donor who was the organ donor for an intestinal transplant.

The chain has TRBV7-2 and TRBJ2-3, with a tentative D call TRBD2 (5 bases). There are 15 residues in the CDR3. From germline, CDR1 is SGHTA and CDR2 FQGNSA. Trimming pared 5 bases from V and 3 bases from J, leaving 15 bases between. CDR3 amino acids: CASSRRGLRTDTQYF. The DNA for the CDR3 is TGTGCCAGCAGCCGCCGCGGGTTGCGTACAGATACGCAGTATTTT. The full variable domain, rest sourced from reference TRBV7-2 and TRBJ2-3, is GAGVSQSPSNKVTEKGKDVELRCDPISGHTALYWYRQSLGQGLEFLIYFQGNSAPDKSGLPSDRFSAERTGGSVSTLTIQRTQQEDSAVYLCASSRRGLRTDTQYFGPGTRLTVL.

The rearrangement uses TRBV23-1 and TRBJ1-2, with D perhaps TRBD1 (6 bases). TRBV23-1 has ORF status, its function being uncertain. The ends were cut back, 3 bases at V and 4 bases at J, with 9 bases in the middle. This CDR3 spans 13 amino acids. The CDR3 bases are TGCGCCAGCAGTCAGTTCAGGGGCTATGGCTACACCTTC. Its translation is CASSQFRGYGYTF.

This rearrangement joins TRBV14 to TRBJ2-2, with 8 bases identical to TRBD2. The CDR3 contains 14 residues. Germline lookup yields CDR1 SGHDN and CDR2 FVKESK. The V and J ends lost 6 bases and 4 bases, in that order; junction bases with no gene match: 4. The CDR3 sequence: CASRRGASTGELFF. For the CDR3, the DNA is TGTGCCAGCAGGCGGGGGGCTAGCACCGGGGAGCTGTTTTTT.

V usage is TRBV7-9 and J usage is TRBJ1-3, with D unclear. V was trimmed by 1 base and J by 0 bases, leaving 4 bases between them. CDR3 length: 14 amino acids. Germline V lookup: CDR1 SEHNR, CDR2 FQNEAQ (reference sequence). CDR3 amino acids: CASSLVASGNTIYF. The CDR3, as DNA: TGTGCCAGCAGCTTAGTGGCCTCTGGAAACACCATATATTTT.

This rearrangement joins TRBV19 to TRBJ1-2, with D tentatively TRBD1 (6 bases). Germline lookup yields CDR1 LNHDA and CDR2 SQIVND (reference sequence). The CDR3 is 17 residues long. Trimming stripped 9 bases from V and 7 bases from J, with 30 bases between. CDR3 in DNA: TGTGCCAGCCGGATATGGGGGGGCGCAAGGCTGCTCGGTGGCTACACCTTC. This translates into CASRIWGGARLLGGYTF. The full variable domain, completed using reference TRBV19 and TRBJ1-2, is DGGITQSPKYLFRKEGQNVTLSCEQNLNHDAMYWYRQDPGQGLRLIYYSQIVNDFQKGDIAEGYSVSREKKESFPLTVTSAQKNPTAFYLCASRIWGGARLLGGYTFGSGTRLTVV.

This clone has more than one count but fewer than ten. The CDR3 here is CASSEISGRGNSPLHF. CDR3 nucleotide sequence: TGTGCCAGCAGTGAAATATCGGGACGGGGGAATTCACCCCTCCACTTT. The chain is built from TRBV6-1 and TRBJ1-6; tentative D call: TRBD1 (5 bases). This CDR3 has 16 amino acids. V lost 2 bases, J lost 7 bases, and 15 bases lay in between. Germline assignment: CDR1 MNHNS and CDR2 SASEGT.

The gene calls are TRBV5-5 and TRBJ2-3, with unresolved D. The CDR3 is 12 residues long. The ends were cut back, 0 bases at V and 8 bases at J, with 7 bases in the middle. Germline CDR1 is SGHKS and CDR2 is YYEKEE (reference sequence). The CDR3 sequence: CASSLELATQYF. DNA of the CDR3: TGTGCCAGCAGCTTGGAGTTGGCTACGCAGTATTTT.

This clone was found a few times. The genes are TRBV2 and TRBJ2-5; D may be TRBD2 (5 bases). This CDR3 region has 11 residues. Trimming left V 9 bases short and J 7 bases short, with 12 bases between. Germline V gives CDR1 SNHLY, CDR2 FYNNEI. The CDR3 spells CASSLSGTQYF. DNA of the CDR3: TGTGCCAGTTCACTAAGCGGGACCCAGTACTTC.

The table lists this clone with a few counts. The chain uses TRBV9 and TRBJ2-3; 10 bases align to TRBD2. J gave up 4 bases and V 1 base, and 0 bases lay outside the gene matches. The germline V gene encodes CDR1 SGDLS and CDR2 YYNGEE. CDR3 length: 14 residues. The CDR3 coding sequence is TGTGCCAGCAGCGTACTAGCGGGAGCAGATACGCAGTATTTT. Translation: CASSVLAGADTQYF. Using reference TRBV9 and TRBJ2-3 for the parts outside the CDR3, the full variable domain is DSGVTQTPKHLITATGQRVTLRCSPRSGDLSVYWYQQSLDQGLQFLIQYYNGEERAKGNILERFSAQQFPDLHSELNLSSLELGDSALYFCASSVLAGADTQYFGPGTRLTVL.

The genes are TRBV12-5 and TRBJ1-2; TRBD1 is a possible D gene (6 bases). V was shortened by 5 bases and J by 6 bases, with 13 bases between the two germline ends. The CDR3 consists of 13 residues. Germline V gene data show CDR1 as LGHNT and CDR2 as FRNRAP. The CDR3, as DNA: TGTGCTAGTGGTGGGGGCGGGGGTGATGGCTACACCTTC. It encodes CASGGGGGDGYTF.

This clone was counted once. The V call is TRBV5-1, the J call TRBJ2-7; 12 nucleotides line up with TRBD1. Germline CDR1 reads SGHRS; CDR2 reads YFSETQ. The CDR3 length is 15 residues. The trim removed 7 bases at V and 2 bases at J, leaving 7 bases unmatched. The CDR3 sequence: CASSGQGAAAYEQYF. CDR3 in DNA: TGCGCCAGCTCGGGACAGGGGGCGGCGGCCTACGAGCAGTACTTC.

The chain carries TRBV7-6 and TRBJ2-1, with 8 nucleotides matching TRBD2. Germline-derived CDR1 and CDR2 are SGHVS and FNYEAQ. Trimming took 1 base from V and 6 from J; bases not matched to a gene: 2. The CDR3 length is 14 residues. For the CDR3, the DNA is TGTGCCAGCAGCTTAGAAGCGGGGGTCAATGAGCAGTTCTTC. This sequence encodes CASSLEAGVNEQFF.

The chain combines TRBV11-2 with TRBJ1-5; 9 bases are shared with TRBD1. Trimming took 3 bases from V and 7 from J; bases not matched to a gene: 7. The length of the CDR3 is 15 residues. Germline values: CDR1 SGHAT, CDR2 FQNNGV. DNA for the CDR3: TGTGCCAGCAGCTTGGGGGACAGGGTGGGGCAGCCCCAGCATTTT. Protein: CASSLGDRVGQPQHF.

This clone appeared once. The chain links TRBV5-4 to TRBJ2-5; possible D gene TRBD2, 6 bases. The CDR3 has 16 residues. Germline V gives CDR1 SGHNT, CDR2 YYREEE (reference sequence). Trimming removed 0 bases at V and 5 bases at J, with 17 bases between. CDR3 region: CASSLGSRGGGETQYF. CDR3 coding DNA: TGTGCCAGCAGCTTGGGTTCGCGGGGCGGTGGGGAGACCCAGTACTTC.